This T cell receptor beta chain was recovered during a study of blood T cell repertoires in COVID-19. The CDR3 covers 11 residues. Trimming took off 8 bases at V and 4 bases at J, with 6 bases between the two ends. The germline V gene encodes CDR1 MNHEY and CDR2 SVGAGI. Measured with immunoSEQ multiplex PCR; TCRdb has only the in-frame clones, and not every one. The table lists about 130,000 clones, over 85% of them singletons. Sequences were obtained from peripheral blood. The origin of this receptor is a man aged 50-60 years with active COVID-19. The chain links TRBV6-5 to TRBJ2-1; D is unclear. The CDR3 spells CASLEYNEQFF. DNA for the CDR3: TGTGCCAGCCTAGAATACAATGAGCAGTTCTTC.